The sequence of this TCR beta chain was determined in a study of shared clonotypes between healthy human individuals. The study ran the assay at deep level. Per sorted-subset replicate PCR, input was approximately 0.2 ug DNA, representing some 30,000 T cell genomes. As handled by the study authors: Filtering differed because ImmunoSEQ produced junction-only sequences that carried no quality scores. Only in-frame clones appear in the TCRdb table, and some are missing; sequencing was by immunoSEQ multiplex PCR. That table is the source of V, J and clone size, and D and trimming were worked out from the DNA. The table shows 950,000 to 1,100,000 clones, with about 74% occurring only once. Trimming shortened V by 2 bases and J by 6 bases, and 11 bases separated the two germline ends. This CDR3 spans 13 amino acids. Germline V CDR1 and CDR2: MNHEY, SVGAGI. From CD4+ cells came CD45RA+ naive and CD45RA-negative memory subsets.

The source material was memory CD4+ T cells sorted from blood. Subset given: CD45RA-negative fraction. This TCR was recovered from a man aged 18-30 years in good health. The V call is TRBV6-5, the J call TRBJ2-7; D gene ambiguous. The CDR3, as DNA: TGTGCCAGCAGTTACCCAGGCCGCCCCGAGCAGTACTTC. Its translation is CASSYPGRPEQYF.